The 28 T cell receptor beta chains below all came from one sample that was sequenced in a study of control samples from healthy donors and cancer patients. Data came from immunoSEQ multiplex PCR; TCRdb stores just in-frame clones and leaves some out. There are 150,000 to 200,000 clones in the sample, with around 2% held by the top ten. Sequencing was performed on blood. These TCRs come from a woman aged 30 to 39 in good health.

This chain connects TRBV7-2 to TRBJ1-1; the match to TRBD1 covers 10 bases. The CDR3 loop spans 13 amino acids. V was clipped by 3 bases and J by 7 bases; unmatched bases: 2. Germline V gives CDR1 SGHTA, CDR2 FQGNSA. CDR3 in amino acids: CASSFGDRGEAFF. CDR3 nucleotides: TGTGCCAGCAGCTTTGGGGACAGGGGTGAAGCTTTCTTT.

The chain couples TRBV10-3 to TRBJ1-2; D is perhaps TRBD1 (5 bases). V shed 2 bases and J shed 5 bases, with 9 bases lying between them. The V gene's germline CDR1 is ENHRY and CDR2 SYGVKD. This CDR3 has 13 amino acids. The CDR3 sequence: CAISEGAGYGYTF. Here the CDR3 DNA reads TGTGCCATCAGTGAGGGGGCCGGGTATGGCTACACCTTC.

This rearrangement joins TRBV28 to TRBJ1-1; a weak D match, TRBD1 (5 bases). With 8 bases removed from V and 1 base from J, the gap between germline ends came to 14 bases. CDR1 and CDR2 (germline): MDHEN, SYDVKM. The length of the CDR3 is 14 residues. The CDR3 sequence: CASRPGGANTEAFF. For the CDR3, the DNA is TGTGCCAGCCGTCCGGGAGGGGCGAACACTGAAGCTTTCTTT. Using reference TRBV28 and TRBJ1-1 for the parts outside the CDR3, the full variable domain is DVKVTQSSRYLVKRTGEKVFLECVQDMDHENMFWYRQDPGLGLRLIYFSYDVKMKEKGDIPEGYSVSREKKERFSLILESASTNQTSMYLCASRPGGANTEAFFGQGTRLTVV.

The J gene is TRBJ2-7, the V gene TRBV6-5; D not resolved. The CDR3 sequence is 13 residues long. Germline V gene lookup returns CDR1 MNHEY and CDR2 SVGAGI. Trimming pared 2 bases from V and 0 bases from J, leaving 5 bases between. CDR3 residues: CASSYGPSYEQYF. DNA of the CDR3: TGTGCCAGCAGTTACGGTCCCTCCTACGAGCAGTACTTC.

The chain is built from TRBV19 and TRBJ1-1; maybe TRBD1 (6 bases). V was clipped by 2 bases and J by 7 bases, with 11 bases between them. Germline CDR1 is LNHDA and CDR2 is SQIVND (reference sequence). The CDR3 consists of 13 residues. The CDR3 DNA is TGTGCCAGTAGTATAAACAGGGAGTTTGAAGCTTTCTTT. Translated: CASSINREFEAFF.

The chain is built from TRBV24-1 and TRBJ2-7; D not certain. Trimming removed 5 bases at V and 7 bases at J, with 8 bases between. Germline V CDR1 and CDR2: KGHDR, SFDVKD. The CDR3 runs to 11 residues. CDR3 protein: CATSATGEQYF. The CDR3 DNA sequence: TGTGCCACCAGTGCCACGGGTGAGCAGTACTTC.

The rearrangement links TRBV14 to TRBJ2-1; 10 bases agree with TRBD2. Trimming at V came to 5 bases and at J to 2 bases, leaving 3 bases not matched to a gene. In germline, CDR1 is SGHDN, CDR2 FVKESK. There are 15 residues in the CDR3. CDR3 residues: CASSFLAGAYNEQFF. The CDR3 region has the DNA TGTGCCAGCAGCTTCCTAGCGGGGGCCTACAATGAGCAGTTCTTC.

The V gene is TRBV7-9, the J gene TRBJ2-3; D might be TRBD2 (6 bases). The CDR3 loop spans 15 amino acids. Germline CDR1 reads SEHNR; CDR2 reads FQNEAQ (reference sequence). Trimming cost V 5 bases and J 2 bases, with 14 bases left between them. The CDR3 reads CASSRGGGFTDTQYF. For the CDR3, the DNA is TGTGCCAGCAGCCGAGGAGGAGGGTTCACAGATACGCAGTATTTT.

The genes are TRBV27 and TRBJ2-5; the D is unclear. In germline, CDR1 is MNHEY, CDR2 SMNVEV (reference sequence). V was trimmed by 3 bases and J by 0 bases, leaving 5 bases between them. This CDR3 has 13 residues. For the CDR3, the DNA is TGTGCCAGCAGTTTGGGGTACCAAGAGACCCAGTACTTC. It is translated as CASSLGYQETQYF.

The chain employs TRBV5-8 and TRBJ1-2, with a possible D match to TRBD1 (5 bases). The CDR3 covers 17 residues. Germline CDR1 SGHTS, CDR2 YDEGEE. Trimming took 0 bases from V and 1 from J, leaving 16 bases between them. This CDR3 is CASSLGTSHSFNYGYTF. For the CDR3, the DNA is TGTGCCAGCAGCTTGGGGACATCGCACAGCTTTAACTATGGCTACACCTTC.

The DNA of the CDR3 is TGTGCCAGCACTTGGACAGACAGTGGCACTGAAGCTTTCTTT. Its translation: CASTWTDSGTEAFF. V is TRBV6-5 and J is TRBJ1-1; a weak D match, TRBD1 (6 bases). The CDR3 has 14 residues. V lost 7 bases and J lost 4, with 16 bases in between. Germline CDR1 MNHEY, CDR2 SVGAGI.

The CDR3 protein is CASSPNGQGFPYEQYF. The DNA for the CDR3 is TGTGCCAGCTCGCCGAATGGACAGGGGTTTCCCTACGAGCAGTACTTC. The chain employs TRBV18 and TRBJ2-7, with 9 bases matching TRBD1. Germline V gene data show CDR1 as KGHSH and CDR2 as LQKENI. The CDR3 extends over 16 amino acids. V lost 6 bases and J lost 2; bases outside the gene matches: 11.

V usage is TRBV3-1 (or the pseudogene TRBV3-2) and J usage is TRBJ1-2; no definite D call. The V gene's germline CDR1 is LGHDT and CDR2 YNNKEL (reference sequence). With 4 bases removed from V and 6 bases from J, the gap between germline ends came to 12 bases. The CDR3 covers 13 residues. The CDR3 DNA follows: TGTGCCAGCAGCCGTCAGATGGGCCATGGCTACACCTTC. It encodes CASSRQMGHGYTF.

The chain is built from TRBV28 and TRBJ2-5; unclear D gene. Germline assignment: CDR1 MDHEN and CDR2 SYDVKM. Trimming removed 8 bases from V and 2 bases from J, with 15 bases in between. The CDR3 loop spans 14 amino acids. As DNA, the CDR3 is TGTGCCAGCCTCGAACCCGTTTTACAAGAGACCCAGTACTTC. Residues: CASLEPVLQETQYF.

The chain uses TRBV28 and TRBJ1-5; 9 bases align to TRBD1. Germline values: CDR1 MDHEN, CDR2 SYDVKM. The CDR3 runs 14 residues. J was trimmed by 5 bases and V by 6 bases; bases with no gene match: 5. CDR3 residues: CASRWDREHQPQHF. CDR3 in DNA: TGTGCCAGCAGATGGGACAGGGAGCATCAGCCCCAGCATTTT.

This chain uses TRBV9 with TRBJ1-5, with a tentative D call TRBD1 (5 bases). CDR3 length: 14 residues. Germline CDR1 reads SGDLS; CDR2 reads YYNGEE. V gave up 3 bases and J gave up 5 bases, with 12 bases separating them. CDR3 amino acids: CASSAPGWDQPQHF. The CDR3, as DNA: TGTGCCAGCAGCGCCCCAGGGTGGGATCAGCCCCAGCATTTT.

This chain uses TRBV7-2 with TRBJ2-1; 13 positions match TRBD2. The J segment lost 6 bases and the V segment lost 1 base, leaving 6 bases of the junction unmatched. This CDR3 comprises 17 residues. Germline values: CDR1 SGHTA, CDR2 FQGNSA. The CDR3 loop reads CASSLGQLAGGINEQFF. In nucleotides, the CDR3 is TGTGCCAGCAGCTTAGGACAACTAGCGGGGGGGATCAATGAGCAGTTCTTC. Looking up the rest from reference TRBV7-2 and TRBJ2-1 gives the full variable domain: GAGVSQSPSNKVTEKGKDVELRCDPISGHTALYWYRQSLGQGLEFLIYFQGNSAPDKSGLPSDRFSAERTGGSVSTLTIQRTQQEDSAVYLCASSLGQLAGGINEQFFGPGTRLTVL.

V gene TRBV25-1 combines with J gene TRBJ2-5, with unresolved D. The CDR3 has 16 residues. Germline V CDR1 and CDR2: MGHDK, SYGVNS. The germline V and J ends were trimmed by 4 bases and 4 bases, with 19 bases remaining between them. CDR3: CASSGARTGLGETQYF. The CDR3 DNA reads TGTGCCAGCAGTGGGGCCCGGACCGGCCTAGGAGAGACCCAGTACTTC.

The J gene is TRBJ2-3, the V gene TRBV5-8; 7 nucleotides agree with TRBD2. J was trimmed by 3 bases and V by 1 base; bases with no gene match: 5. This CDR3 has 15 residues. The germline V gene has CDR1 SGHTS and CDR2 YDEGEE. The CDR3 DNA is TGTGCCAGCAGCTTGATGCTAGCGGAGACAGATACGCAGTATTTT. It translates to CASSLMLAETDTQYF.

This rearrangement joins TRBV19 to TRBJ1-2, with a possible D match to TRBD1 (5 bases). Trimming removed 9 bases at V and 3 bases at J, with 29 bases between. CDR3 size: 18 residues. Germline V gene lookup returns CDR1 LNHDA and CDR2 SQIVND (reference sequence). The chain's CDR3 is CASHADPRAPGVDYGYTF. The DNA of the CDR3 is TGTGCCAGCCATGCCGACCCGAGGGCTCCGGGGGTCGACTATGGCTACACCTTC.

The chain uses TRBV5-1 and TRBJ2-7; 9 bases align to TRBD1. Germline V gives CDR1 SGHRS, CDR2 YFSETQ. V dropped 4 bases and J dropped 3; count of bases not matched to a gene: 8. The CDR3 consists of 15 residues. The CDR3 loop is CASSIDGDRDYEQYF. CDR3 bases: TGCGCCAGCAGCATCGATGGGGACAGGGACTACGAGCAGTACTTC.

The genes are TRBV7-2 and TRBJ1-1; D is undetermined. The CDR3 has 14 residues. Germline-derived CDR1 and CDR2 are SGHTA and FQGNSA. V was cut by 2 bases and J by 0 bases, with 7 bases left in between. The CDR3 DNA reads TGTGCCAGCAGCTTATCTGGAGTGAACACTGAAGCTTTCTTT. Encoded protein: CASSLSGVNTEAFF.

The chain recombines TRBV13 with TRBJ2-7, with D perhaps matching TRBD1 or TRBD2 (5 bases each). The germline gives CDR1 PRHDT, CDR2 FYEKMQ (reference sequence). V shed 4 bases and J shed 9 bases, with 10 bases lying between them. The CDR3 runs to 11 residues. CDR3 region: CASSSSGRQYF. CDR3 sequence (DNA): TGTGCCAGCAGCTCATCGGGGCGGCAGTACTTC.

DNA for the CDR3: TGTGCCAGCAGCTTTTTAGGGGCTAATGAAAAACTGTTTTTT. Residues: CASSFLGANEKLFF. The V and J genes are TRBV7-8 and TRBJ1-4; TRBD1 might be the D (5 bases). Trimming cost V 3 bases and J 3 bases, with 8 bases left between them. Germline-derived CDR1 and CDR2 are SGHVS and FQNEAQ. The CDR3 contains 14 residues.

This chain links TRBV2 with TRBJ1-6; D might be TRBD1 (6 bases). In germline, CDR1 is SNHLY, CDR2 FYNNEI. The ends were cut back, 8 bases at V and 17 bases at J, with 19 bases in the middle. The length of the CDR3 is 12 residues. CDR3 loop: CASGAKDRRFHF. CDR3 DNA: TGTGCCAGCGGTGCAAAGGACAGACGGTTCCACTTT.

V gene TRBV18 combines with J gene TRBJ2-3; 10 positions agree with TRBD2. The CDR3 spans 15 residues. From germline, CDR1 is KGHSH and CDR2 LQKENI. Germline trimming cut 0 bases from V and 5 bases from J; bases unmatched to any gene: 2. This CDR3 is CASSPPSGGVDTQYF. The CDR3 DNA sequence: TGTGCCAGCTCACCACCGAGCGGGGGGGTAGATACGCAGTATTTT.

This chain links TRBV19 with TRBJ2-5, with D unresolved. Germline loops: CDR1 LNHDA, CDR2 SQIVND (reference sequence). The V and J ends lost 6 bases and 4 bases respectively, with 6 bases between them. The CDR3 is 11 residues long. The CDR3 region is CASRIGETQYF. CDR3 coding DNA: TGTGCCAGTAGGATCGGAGAGACCCAGTACTTC.

This sequence joins TRBV15 and TRBJ1-5, with D tentatively TRBD1 (5 bases). The CDR3 extends over 15 amino acids. Germline assignment: CDR1 LNHNV and CDR2 YYDKDF (reference sequence). Between the trimmed V and J ends, which lost 2 bases and 0 bases, there was a span of 8 bases. The DNA for the CDR3 is TGTGCCACCAGCAGACAGGGAGGTAGCAATCAGCCCCAGCATTTT. It specifies CATSRQGGSNQPQHF.